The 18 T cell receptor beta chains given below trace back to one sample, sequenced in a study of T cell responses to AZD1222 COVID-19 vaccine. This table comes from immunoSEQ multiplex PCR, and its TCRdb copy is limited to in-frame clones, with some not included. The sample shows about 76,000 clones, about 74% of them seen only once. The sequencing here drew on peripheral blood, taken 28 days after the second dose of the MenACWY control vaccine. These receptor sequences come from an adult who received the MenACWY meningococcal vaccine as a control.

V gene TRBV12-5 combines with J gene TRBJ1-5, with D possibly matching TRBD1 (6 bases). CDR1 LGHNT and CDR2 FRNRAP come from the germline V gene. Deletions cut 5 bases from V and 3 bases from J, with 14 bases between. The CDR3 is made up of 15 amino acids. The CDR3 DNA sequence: TGTGCTAGTGGTGGGGGGCAGGGGTTCAATCAGCCCCAGCATTTT. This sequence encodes CASGGGQGFNQPQHF.

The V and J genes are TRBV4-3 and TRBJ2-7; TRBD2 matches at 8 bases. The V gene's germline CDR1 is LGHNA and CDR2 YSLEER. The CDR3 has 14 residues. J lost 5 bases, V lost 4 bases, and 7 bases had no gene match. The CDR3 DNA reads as TGCGCCAGCAGCCCCACAGCGGGGGTCAACGAGCAGTACTTC. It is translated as CASSPTAGVNEQYF.

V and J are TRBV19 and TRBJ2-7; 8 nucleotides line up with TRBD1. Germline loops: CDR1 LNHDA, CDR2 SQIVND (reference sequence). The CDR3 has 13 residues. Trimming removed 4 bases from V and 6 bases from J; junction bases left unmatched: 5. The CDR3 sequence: CASSTQGAGEQYF. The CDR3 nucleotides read TGTGCCAGTAGTACTCAGGGGGCAGGCGAGCAGTACTTC.

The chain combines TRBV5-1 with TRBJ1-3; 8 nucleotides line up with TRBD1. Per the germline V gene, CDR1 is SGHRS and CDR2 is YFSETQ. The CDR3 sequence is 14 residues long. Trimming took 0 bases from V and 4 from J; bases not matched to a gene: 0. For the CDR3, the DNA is TGCGCCAGCAGCTTGGCAGGGGGCGGAAACACCATATATTTT. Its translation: CASSLAGGGNTIYF.

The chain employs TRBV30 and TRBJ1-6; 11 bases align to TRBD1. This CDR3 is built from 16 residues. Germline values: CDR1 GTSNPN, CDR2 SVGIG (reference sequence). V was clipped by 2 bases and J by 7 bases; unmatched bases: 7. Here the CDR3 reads CAWSTPGTGGNSPLHF. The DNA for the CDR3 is TGTGCCTGGAGTACTCCCGGGACAGGGGGAAATTCACCCCTCCACTTT.

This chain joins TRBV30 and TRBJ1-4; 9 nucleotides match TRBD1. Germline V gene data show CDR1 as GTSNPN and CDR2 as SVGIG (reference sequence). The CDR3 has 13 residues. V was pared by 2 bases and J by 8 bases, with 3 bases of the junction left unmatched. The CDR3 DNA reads TGTGCCTGGAGTCGACAGGGGGGCGAAAAACTGTTTTTT. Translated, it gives CAWSRQGGEKLFF.

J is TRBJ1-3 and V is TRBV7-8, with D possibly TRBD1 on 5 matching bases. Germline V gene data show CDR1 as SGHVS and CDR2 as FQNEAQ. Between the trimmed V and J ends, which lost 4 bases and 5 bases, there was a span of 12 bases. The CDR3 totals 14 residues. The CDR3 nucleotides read TGTGCCAGCAGCTCCGATGACAGTAGAAACACCATATATTTT. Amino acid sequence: CASSSDDSRNTIYF.

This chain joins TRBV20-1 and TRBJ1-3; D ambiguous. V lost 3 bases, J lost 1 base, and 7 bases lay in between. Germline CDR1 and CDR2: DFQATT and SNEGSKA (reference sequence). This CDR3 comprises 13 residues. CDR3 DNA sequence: TGCAGTGCTAGTTTCCAGTCTGGAAACACCATATATTTT. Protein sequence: CSASFQSGNTIYF.

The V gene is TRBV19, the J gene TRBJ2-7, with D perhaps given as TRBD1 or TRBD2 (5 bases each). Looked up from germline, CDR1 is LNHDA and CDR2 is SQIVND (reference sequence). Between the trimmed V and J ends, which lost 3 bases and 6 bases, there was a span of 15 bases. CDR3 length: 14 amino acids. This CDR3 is CASSMVGARGEQYF. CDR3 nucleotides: TGTGCCAGTAGTATGGTCGGGGCGCGTGGCGAGCAGTACTTC.

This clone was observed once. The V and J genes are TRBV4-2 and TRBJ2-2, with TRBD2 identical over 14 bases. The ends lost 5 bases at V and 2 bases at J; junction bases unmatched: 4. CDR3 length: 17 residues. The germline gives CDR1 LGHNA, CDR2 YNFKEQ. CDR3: CASSRTSGGTNTGELFF. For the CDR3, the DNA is TGTGCCAGCAGCAGGACTAGCGGGGGGACAAACACCGGGGAGCTGTTTTTT.

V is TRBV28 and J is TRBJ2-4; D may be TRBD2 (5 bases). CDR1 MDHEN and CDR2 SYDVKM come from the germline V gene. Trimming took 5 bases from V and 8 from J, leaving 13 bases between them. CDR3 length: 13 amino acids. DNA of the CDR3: TGTGCCAGCAGTCCATTCCGGGGTTACATTCAGTACTTC. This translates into CASSPFRGYIQYF.

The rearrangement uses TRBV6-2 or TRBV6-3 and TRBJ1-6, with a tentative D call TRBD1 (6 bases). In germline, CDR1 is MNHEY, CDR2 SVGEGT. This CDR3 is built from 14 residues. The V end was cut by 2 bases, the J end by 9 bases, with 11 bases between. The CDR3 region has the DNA TGTGCCAGCAGTTACGGGTTAGGGGGTTCACCCCTCCACTTT. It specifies CASSYGLGGSPLHF.

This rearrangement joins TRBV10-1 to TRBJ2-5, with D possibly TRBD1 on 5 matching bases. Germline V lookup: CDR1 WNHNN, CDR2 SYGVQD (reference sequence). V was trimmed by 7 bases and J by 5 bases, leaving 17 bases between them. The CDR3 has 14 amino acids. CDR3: CASKNYRFRETQYF. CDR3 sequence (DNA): TGCGCCAGCAAGAATTACAGGTTTAGGGAGACCCAGTACTTC.

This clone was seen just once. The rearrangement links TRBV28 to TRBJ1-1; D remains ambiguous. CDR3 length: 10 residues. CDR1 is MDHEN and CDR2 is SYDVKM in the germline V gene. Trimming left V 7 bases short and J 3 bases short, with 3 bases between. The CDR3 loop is CASIDTEAFF. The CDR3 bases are TGTGCCAGCATTGACACTGAAGCTTTCTTT. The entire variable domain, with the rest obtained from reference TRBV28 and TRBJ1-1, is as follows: DVKVTQSSRYLVKRTGEKVFLECVQDMDHENMFWYRQDPGLGLRLIYFSYDVKMKEKGDIPEGYSVSREKKERFSLILESASTNQTSMYLCASIDTEAFFGQGTRLTVV.

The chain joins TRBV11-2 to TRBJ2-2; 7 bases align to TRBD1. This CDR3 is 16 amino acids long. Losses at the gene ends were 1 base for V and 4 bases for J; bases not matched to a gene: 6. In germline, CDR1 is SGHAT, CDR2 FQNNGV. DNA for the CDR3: TGTGCCAGCAGCTTAGCGCCGGACAGGATCACCGGGGAGCTGTTTTTT. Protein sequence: CASSLAPDRITGELFF.

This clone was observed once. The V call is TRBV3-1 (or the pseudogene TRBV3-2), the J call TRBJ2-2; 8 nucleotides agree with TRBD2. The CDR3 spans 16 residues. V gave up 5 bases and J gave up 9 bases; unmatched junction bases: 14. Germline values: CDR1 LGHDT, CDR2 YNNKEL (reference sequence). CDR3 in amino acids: CASSVGGLDIYRELFF. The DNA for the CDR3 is TGTGCCAGCAGCGTCGGGGGACTAGACATTTACCGGGAGCTGTTTTTT.

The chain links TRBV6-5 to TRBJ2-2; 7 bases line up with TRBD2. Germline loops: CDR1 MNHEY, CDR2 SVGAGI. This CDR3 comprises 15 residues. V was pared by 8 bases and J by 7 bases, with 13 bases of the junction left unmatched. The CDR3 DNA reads TGTGCCAGCGCTCTAAGCGGGGTGCAAAACGGGGAGCTGTTTTTT. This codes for CASALSGVQNGELFF.

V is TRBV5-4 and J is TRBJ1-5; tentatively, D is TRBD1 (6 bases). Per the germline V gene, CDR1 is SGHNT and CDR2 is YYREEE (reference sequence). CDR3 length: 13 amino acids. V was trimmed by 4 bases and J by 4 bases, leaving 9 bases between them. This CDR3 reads CASSADSNQPQHF. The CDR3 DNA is TGTGCCAGCAGCGCGGACAGTAATCAGCCCCAGCATTTT.